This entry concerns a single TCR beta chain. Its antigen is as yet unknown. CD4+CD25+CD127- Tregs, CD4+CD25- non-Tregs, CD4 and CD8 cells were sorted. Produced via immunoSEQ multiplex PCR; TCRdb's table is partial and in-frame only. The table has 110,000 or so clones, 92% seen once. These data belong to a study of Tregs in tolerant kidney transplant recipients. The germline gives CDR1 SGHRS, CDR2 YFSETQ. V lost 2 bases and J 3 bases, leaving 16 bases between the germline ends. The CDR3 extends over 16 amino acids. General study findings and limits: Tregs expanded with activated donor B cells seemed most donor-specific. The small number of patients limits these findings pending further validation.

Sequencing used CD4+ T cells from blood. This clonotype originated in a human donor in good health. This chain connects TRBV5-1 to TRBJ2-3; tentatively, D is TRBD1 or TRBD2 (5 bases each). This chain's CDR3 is CASSFGRDLTTDTQYF. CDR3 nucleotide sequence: TGCGCCAGCAGCTTCGGCAGGGACCTAACTACAGATACGCAGTATTTT.